A single sample is the source of the 27 T cell receptor beta chains below, sequenced in a study of blood T cell repertoires in COVID-19. TCRdb's copy holds only in-frame clones and misses some; the assay was immunoSEQ multiplex PCR. The top ten hold 3.5% to 4% of the sample, which has roughly 180,000 clones, more than 70% seen once. Material: PBMCs or T cells enriched from blood (not recorded which). The receptors originated from a woman aged 45-60 years in a cohort exposed to, infected with or recovered from COVID-19 (not recorded which).

The chain employs TRBV25-1 and TRBJ2-7, with a possible D match to TRBD2 (6 bases). Germline CDR1 MGHDK, CDR2 SYGVNS. The V end was cut by 4 bases, the J end by 3 bases, with 7 bases between. The CDR3 has 12 residues. The CDR3 loop is CASSAGVYEQYF. The DNA of the CDR3 is TGTGCCAGCAGTGCGGGGGTCTACGAGCAGTACTTC.

This clone came up a few times. The chain is built from TRBV6-2 or TRBV6-3 and TRBJ1-6; 10 bases agree with TRBD1. CDR3 length: 15 amino acids. Germline V gives CDR1 MNHEY, CDR2 SVGEGT. The trim removed 4 bases at V and 7 bases at J, leaving 4 bases unmatched. CDR3 in DNA: TGTGCCAGCAGTTCGTCGGGACAGGGGAATTCACCCCTCCACTTT. As protein: CASSSSGQGNSPLHF.

The chain combines TRBV9 with TRBJ2-5; TRBD2 matches at 10 bases. V lost 3 bases to trimming and J lost 3 bases; unmatched junction nucleotides: 11. Per germline, CDR1 SGDLS and CDR2 YYNGEE. This CDR3 is 17 amino acids long. The CDR3 loop is CASSAGLASLPKETQYF. Written as DNA, the CDR3 is TGTGCCAGCAGCGCGGGACTAGCGTCTCTCCCTAAAGAGACCCAGTACTTC.

This CDR3 is CASTWAGTGAGETQYF. DNA of the CDR3: TGTGCCAGCACCTGGGCCGGGACAGGGGCAGGAGAGACCCAGTACTTC. The rearrangement uses TRBV2 and TRBJ2-5; TRBD1 aligns across 10 bases. Germline V gene data show CDR1 as SNHLY and CDR2 as FYNNEI. CDR3 length: 16 residues. The V and J ends lost 7 bases and 4 bases, in that order; junction bases with no gene match: 12.

The rearrangement links TRBV12-3 or TRBV12-4 to TRBJ1-3; D uncertain. CDR3 size: 12 residues. V lost 6 bases and J 5 bases, leaving 8 bases between the germline ends. The CDR3: CASSSVRNTIYF. CDR3 sequence (DNA): TGTGCCAGCAGCTCGGTTCGAAACACCATATATTTT.

The CDR3 DNA sequence: TGTGCCAGCAGCTTACGGGAGACAGGGTCCACCGGGGAGCTGTTTTTT. Translated: CASSLRETGSTGELFF. This sequence joins TRBV5-6 and TRBJ2-2; D is possibly TRBD1 (7 bases). This CDR3 has 16 amino acids. V was shortened by 2 bases and J by 4 bases, with 15 bases between the two germline ends. Germline V gives CDR1 SGHDT, CDR2 YYEEEE.

This chain joins TRBV6-6 and TRBJ2-1, with 10 bases lining up with TRBD1. Trimming cost V 5 bases and J 8 bases; bases outside gene matches: 3. This CDR3 spans 13 amino acids. Per germline, CDR1 MNHNY and CDR2 SVGAGI (reference sequence). The CDR3 loop reads CASSETGGYEQFF. The CDR3 DNA follows: TGTGCCAGCAGTGAGACAGGGGGCTATGAGCAGTTCTTC.

J is TRBJ1-6 and V is TRBV30; the D gene is possibly TRBD1 (6 bases). Germline CDR1 is GTSNPN and CDR2 is SVGIG (reference sequence). Trimming removed 3 bases from V and 7 bases from J, with 10 bases in between. The CDR3 runs to 13 residues. This CDR3 reads CAWRQGWNSPLHF. The CDR3 DNA reads as TGTGCCTGGAGGCAGGGGTGGAATTCACCCCTCCACTTT.

The V gene is TRBV28, the J gene TRBJ1-3; D may be TRBD1 (5 bases). V lost 2 bases and J lost 3, with 11 bases in between. The germline CDR1 and CDR2 sequences are MDHEN and SYDVKM. CDR3 length: 15 residues. The CDR3 spells CASSLGGAGGNTIYF. CDR3 sequence (DNA): TGTGCCAGCAGTTTAGGAGGGGCAGGTGGAAACACCATATATTTT.

The chain links TRBV7-9 to TRBJ2-7; possibly TRBD1 for D (6 bases). This CDR3 is built from 14 residues. Germline values: CDR1 SEHNR, CDR2 FQNEAQ (reference sequence). The V end was cut by 5 bases, the J end by 0 bases, with 11 bases between. The CDR3 nucleotides read TGTGCCAGCAGCCCTCAGGGGAGCTCCTACGAGCAGTACTTC. Translated, it gives CASSPQGSSYEQYF.

V is TRBV30 and J is TRBJ2-5; 11 nucleotides line up with TRBD2. With 4 bases clipped from V and 5 bases from J, the junction kept 9 bases outside the gene matches. Germline CDR1 is GTSNPN and CDR2 is SVGIG (reference sequence). The CDR3 totals 15 residues. CDR3 sequence reads: CAWNLAGGPGETQYF. The CDR3 DNA reads TGTGCCTGGAACTTAGCGGGGGGGCCTGGGGAGACCCAGTACTTC.

There are a few counts of this clone. The rearrangement uses TRBV7-8 and TRBJ1-6; D perhaps matches TRBD1 (6 bases). V shed 0 bases and J shed 8 bases, with 11 bases lying between them. CDR3 length: 15 residues. Germline V gene data show CDR1 as SGHVS and CDR2 as FQNEAQ. The CDR3 sequence is CASSLAQGRHSPLHF. As DNA, the CDR3 is TGTGCCAGCAGCTTAGCCCAGGGGCGACATTCACCCCTCCACTTT.

V gene TRBV19 combines with J gene TRBJ2-3, with D possibly TRBD1 on 6 matching bases. The CDR3 totals 15 residues. Germline-derived CDR1 and CDR2 are LNHDA and SQIVND (reference sequence). Deletions cut 5 bases from V and 0 bases from J, with 12 bases between. The CDR3: CASSSVTGSTDTQYF. CDR3 nucleotides: TGTGCCAGTAGTTCCGTGACAGGCAGCACAGATACGCAGTATTTT.

The genes are TRBV7-8 and TRBJ1-2, with D maybe TRBD1 (6 bases). V dropped 0 bases and J dropped 8 bases, with 10 bases sitting between them. The CDR3 covers 13 residues. The germline CDR1 and CDR2 sequences are SGHVS and FQNEAQ. The CDR3 DNA is TGTGCCAGCAGCTTAGCAGGGGGAGACGGCTACACCTTC. It codes for CASSLAGGDGYTF.

This sequence joins TRBV27 and TRBJ2-7; TRBD2 matches 9 bases. Germline V gene lookup returns CDR1 MNHEY and CDR2 SMNVEV (reference sequence). J gave up 4 bases and V 5 bases, and 6 bases lay outside the gene matches. This CDR3 contains 14 residues. This CDR3 is CASSHGGRGYEQYF. As DNA, the CDR3 is TGTGCCAGCAGTCACGGCGGGAGGGGTTACGAGCAGTACTTC.

This clone appeared a single time. The chain joins TRBV4-3 to TRBJ2-1, with 10 positions matching TRBD2. V was pared by 2 bases and J by 5 bases, with 3 bases of the junction left unmatched. From germline, CDR1 is LGHNA and CDR2 YSLEER. There are 15 residues in the CDR3. Here the CDR3 DNA reads TGCGCCAGCAGCCAAAAGGGACTAGCGAACAATGAGCAGTTCTTC. This gives the protein CASSQKGLANNEQFF.

DNA for the CDR3: TGCGCCAGCAGCGGGGGGGACGATGGAGCTGGAAACACCATATATTTT. It is translated as CASSGGDDGAGNTIYF. The V and J genes are TRBV5-1 and TRBJ1-3; possibly TRBD1 for D (5 bases). The CDR3 contains 16 residues. Trimming stripped 4 bases from V and 2 bases from J, with 16 bases between. From germline, CDR1 is SGHRS and CDR2 YFSETQ.

This sequence joins TRBV28 and TRBJ1-3; a weak D match, TRBD1 (6 bases). CDR3 size: 15 residues. In germline, CDR1 is MDHEN, CDR2 SYDVKM. Deletions cut 5 bases from V and 1 base from J, with 12 bases between. CDR3 nucleotides: TGTGCCAGCAGTCGGACAGTAGCTTCTGGAAACACCATATATTTT. This translates into CASSRTVASGNTIYF.

This sequence joins TRBV12-3 or TRBV12-4 and TRBJ1-1, with 8 bases matching TRBD1. After removal of 5 bases from V and 11 bases from J, the junction contained 4 bases not matched to a gene. The CDR3 spans 11 residues. CDR3 nucleotides: TGTGCCAGCAGTAAGGACAGGGAGGCTTTCTTT. It translates to CASSKDREAFF.

This chain connects TRBV7-2 to TRBJ2-7; 9 bases align to TRBD2. CDR1 and CDR2 (germline): SGHTA, FQGNSA. The length of the CDR3 is 14 residues. V lost 4 bases and J lost 3; bases outside the gene matches: 4. CDR3 amino acids: CASSSRRGGYEQYF. As DNA, the CDR3 is TGTGCCAGCAGCTCACGGCGGGGGGGCTACGAGCAGTACTTC.

CDR3 bases: TGTGCCAGCACTATAGGGACAGTGGGTCATGGCTACACCTTC. Its translation is CASTIGTVGHGYTF. This chain joins TRBV28 and TRBJ1-2, with 7 bases identical to TRBD1. Germline CDR1 reads MDHEN; CDR2 reads SYDVKM. This CDR3 has 14 amino acids. J gave up 6 bases and V 7 bases, and 11 bases lay outside the gene matches.

The chain joins TRBV2 to TRBJ1-4; TRBD1 might be the D (6 bases). CDR3 length equals 14 residues. The germline CDR1 and CDR2 sequences are SNHLY and FYNNEI. Trimming stripped 11 bases from V and 5 bases from J, with 18 bases between. The CDR3 coding sequence is TGTGCCGGGGGTCAGACAGGTTCAAATGAAAAACTGTTTTTT. Its translation is CAGGQTGSNEKLFF.

The chain carries TRBV7-3 and TRBJ2-1; 8 bases are a match to TRBD1. V shed 5 bases and J 8 bases; nucleotides not matched to a gene: 8. CDR1 and CDR2 (germline): SGHTA, FQGTGA. The CDR3 length is 14 residues. CDR3 residues: CASSAGQARDEQFF. For the CDR3, the DNA is TGTGCCAGCAGCGCGGGACAGGCAAGGGATGAGCAGTTCTTC.

V gene TRBV7-9 combines with J gene TRBJ2-3; TRBD1 agrees at 10 bases. This CDR3 is 16 amino acids long. V was pared by 1 base and J by 4 bases, with 5 bases of the junction left unmatched. Looked up from germline, CDR1 is SEHNR and CDR2 is FQNEAQ (reference sequence). As DNA, the CDR3 is TGTGCCAGCAGCTTAGAGGGACAGGGGAAGGCAGATACGCAGTATTTT. Translating it yields CASSLEGQGKADTQYF.

V usage is TRBV7-9 and J usage is TRBJ2-5; D is unresolved. V dropped 1 base and J dropped 2 bases, with 8 bases sitting between them. Germline CDR1 and CDR2: SEHNR and FQNEAQ (reference sequence). This CDR3 comprises 14 residues. CDR3 sequence reads: CASSLDSSQETQYF. CDR3 DNA sequence: TGTGCCAGCAGCTTAGATTCTAGTCAAGAGACCCAGTACTTC.

CDR3 amino acids: CASSLTGDRASNEQFF. CDR3 bases: TGTGCCAGCAGCTTAACAGGGGACAGGGCATCCAATGAGCAGTTCTTC. The J gene is TRBJ2-1, the V gene TRBV7-3; 9 bases are a match to TRBD1. V dropped 0 bases and J dropped 6; count of bases not matched to a gene: 6. CDR1 and CDR2 (germline): SGHTA, FQGTGA. The CDR3 length is 16 residues.

This clone was seen many times. This chain uses TRBV2 with TRBJ2-7, with D possibly matching TRBD1 (6 bases). There are 13 residues in the CDR3. CDR1 is SNHLY and CDR2 is FYNNEI in the germline V gene. V gave up 8 bases and J gave up 4 bases, with 15 bases separating them. The CDR3 sequence: CASADWGRYEQYF. CDR3 bases: TGTGCCAGCGCGGATTGGGGGCGATACGAGCAGTACTTC.